This T cell receptor beta chain was sequenced for a study of radiation and T cells in renal cell carcinoma. Findings of the study overall: No pretreatment tumor biopsies were available for baseline clonotypes. Top tumor clonotypes rose in blood 2 weeks post-radiation, then contracted.

Some clones are missing from TCRdb's copy, which holds only in-frame ones; the method was immunoSEQ multiplex PCR. The sample lists fewer than 200,000 clones, about 87% occurring once. J lost 0 bases, V lost 6 bases, and 8 bases had no gene match. Germline CDR1 reads KGHSH; CDR2 reads LQKENI. The CDR3 covers 16 residues. On this clone: Its target is unknown.

As to time point: blood 4 weeks post-SBRT, at nephrectomy. Treatment: 15 Gy SBRT to primary tumor, nephrectomy 4 weeks later. The origin of this receptor is a woman aged 45-65 years with renal cell carcinoma. The gene calls are TRBV18 and TRBJ1-5; 7 bases align to TRBD1. Sequenced here: blood, sampled from a patient whose treatment included radiotherapy and nephrectomy. The CDR3 DNA reads TGTGCCAGCTCTCTCACAGGGGTGGCTAGCAATCAGCCCCAGCATTTT. It is translated as CASSLTGVASNQPQHF. Full variable domain (missing parts from reference TRBV18 and TRBJ1-5): NAGVMQNPRHLVRRRGQEARLRCSPMKGHSHVYWYRQLPEEGLKFMVYLQKENIIDESGMPKERFSAEFPKEGPSILRIQQVVRGDSAAYFCASSLTGVASNQPQHFGDGTRLSIL.